This entry lists 19 T cell receptor beta chains sequenced from one sample in a study of T cell responses to AZD1222 COVID-19 vaccine. Data came from immunoSEQ multiplex PCR; TCRdb stores just in-frame clones and leaves some out. The table has 90,000 to 150,000 clones, 90% seen once. The source material was peripheral blood, sampled 28 days after the second dose of the MenACWY control vaccine. All receptors come from an adult who received the MenACWY meningococcal vaccine as a control.

The chain carries TRBV6-1 and TRBJ2-2; 10 bases line up with TRBD1. V shed 4 bases, J shed 4 bases, and the junction held 9 bases outside the gene matches. From germline, CDR1 is MNHNS and CDR2 SASEGT. The CDR3 length is 17 residues. This CDR3 is CASSVTAGTGVTGELFF. The CDR3 nucleotides read TGTGCCAGCAGTGTTACCGCCGGGACAGGGGTCACCGGGGAGCTGTTTTTT.

This sequence joins TRBV5-8 and TRBJ1-6; the match to TRBD1 covers 7 bases. CDR3 length: 17 amino acids. Unmatched junction bases numbered 14, after V lost 5 bases and J lost 6 bases. Germline V gene data show CDR1 as SGHTS and CDR2 as YDEGEE. The CDR3 loop is CASRTPPGQILNSPLHF. CDR3 coding DNA: TGTGCCAGCAGAACCCCACCGGGACAGATACTTAATTCACCCCTCCACTTT.

CDR3 nucleotide sequence: TGTGCCAGCAGTGACTCGGACAGGGGTTTTTTTCAGCCCCAGCATTTT. It yields the protein CASSDSDRGFFQPQHF. The chain links TRBV28 to TRBJ1-5, with TRBD1 matching 9 bases. Germline assignment: CDR1 MDHEN and CDR2 SYDVKM. Trimming took 5 bases from V and 6 from J; bases not matched to a gene: 11. The CDR3 totals 16 residues.

V gene TRBV7-8 combines with J gene TRBJ1-5; 7 nucleotides line up with TRBD1. The V gene's germline CDR1 is SGHVS and CDR2 FQNEAQ. This CDR3 is built from 16 residues. V lost 5 bases and J lost 4; bases outside the gene matches: 11. The CDR3 sequence is CASSRGRQGGNQPQHF. CDR3 coding DNA: TGTGCCAGCAGCCGCGGACGACAGGGCGGAAATCAGCCCCAGCATTTT.

The genes are TRBV3-1 (or the pseudogene TRBV3-2) and TRBJ2-1; TRBD2 is a possible D gene (6 bases). Germline V gene data show CDR1 as LGHDT and CDR2 as YNNKEL (reference sequence). Trimming pared 5 bases from V and 9 bases from J, leaving 20 bases between. CDR3 length: 15 amino acids. The CDR3 coding sequence is TGTGCCAGCAGCTTCCGGGACTTCAAGGGAGGTGAGCAGTTCTTC. Translation: CASSFRDFKGGEQFF.

The rearrangement links TRBV1 to TRBJ2-7; TRBD2 is the table's D call and was not checked against the DNA. TRBV1 is an annotated pseudogene. The CDR3 sequence is 16 residues long. The CDR3 nucleotides read TGCACCAGCAGCAGACCCCCTAGCGGGAGGAGATACGAGCAGTACTTC. Amino acids: CTSSRPPSGRRYEQYF.

V and J are TRBV2 and TRBJ2-5, with TRBD2 matching over 9 bases. Per the germline V gene, CDR1 is SNHLY and CDR2 is FYNNEI. This CDR3 is built from 15 residues. With 2 bases clipped from V and 4 bases from J, the junction kept 5 bases outside the gene matches. CDR3 in amino acids: CASSEWGAGGETQYF. CDR3 DNA: TGTGCCAGCAGTGAATGGGGAGCGGGGGGAGAGACCCAGTACTTC.

V and J are TRBV29-1 and TRBJ1-2, with 7 bases identical to TRBD1. The germline V gene encodes CDR1 SQVTM and CDR2 ANQGSEA. V gave up 3 bases and J gave up 8 bases; unmatched junction bases: 9. The CDR3 sequence is 13 residues long. Here the CDR3 reads CSVEVTGMVGYTF. The CDR3 DNA sequence: TGCAGCGTTGAGGTGACAGGGATGGTGGGCTACACCTTC. Combining the CDR3 with reference TRBV29-1 and TRBJ1-2 gives the whole variable domain SAVISQKPSRDICQRGTSLTIQCQVDSQVTMMFWYRQQPGQSLTLIATANQGSEATYESGFVIDKFPISRPNLTFSTLTVSNMSPEDSSIYLCSVEVTGMVGYTFGSGTRLTVV.

This chain joins TRBV18 and TRBJ1-5; 9 nucleotides agree with TRBD1. The CDR3 contains 15 residues. V trimming: 3 bases; J trimming: 0 bases; junction bases outside the gene matches: 0. Germline CDR1 and CDR2: KGHSH and LQKENI. The CDR3: CASSPDRGSNQPQHF. The CDR3 nucleotides read TGTGCCAGCTCACCGGACAGGGGTAGCAATCAGCCCCAGCATTTT.

The rearrangement uses TRBV2 and TRBJ1-3, with D possibly matching TRBD1 (6 bases). This CDR3 is 17 amino acids long. The germline V gene encodes CDR1 SNHLY and CDR2 FYNNEI. Deletions cut 4 bases from V and 3 bases from J, with 19 bases between. This CDR3 reads CASSGPDQGTFGNTIYF. The CDR3 DNA follows: TGTGCCAGCAGTGGGCCCGACCAGGGGACGTTTGGAAACACCATATATTTT.

V usage is TRBV7-9 and J usage is TRBJ1-3; the D is unclear. The CDR3 runs to 16 residues. Deletions cut 1 base from V and 0 bases from J, with 10 bases between. From germline, CDR1 is SEHNR and CDR2 FQNEAQ (reference sequence). The CDR3 spells CASSLGGRGSGNTIYF. The CDR3 coding sequence is TGTGCCAGCAGCTTAGGAGGGCGGGGCTCTGGAAACACCATATATTTT.

This clone was seen once. This chain uses TRBV7-2 with TRBJ2-1; 10 nucleotides line up with TRBD1. The CDR3 has 16 residues. V shed 2 bases, J shed 1 base, and the junction held 2 bases outside the gene matches. Germline CDR1 and CDR2: SGHTA and FQGNSA. The CDR3 loop is CASSLMGQGSYNEQFF. CDR3 nucleotides: TGTGCCAGCAGCTTAATGGGACAGGGGTCCTACAATGAGCAGTTCTTC.

This chain joins TRBV11-2 and TRBJ1-6; TRBD1 matches 10 bases. From germline, CDR1 is SGHAT and CDR2 FQNNGV. Losses at the gene ends were 5 bases for V and 8 bases for J; bases not matched to a gene: 6. This CDR3 is built from 15 residues. For the CDR3, the DNA is TGTGCCAGCAGCCGACCGGGACAGGGGTATTCACCCCTCCACTTT. Residues: CASSRPGQGYSPLHF.

The rearrangement joins TRBV28 to TRBJ2-1, with D tentatively TRBD2 (6 bases). The CDR3 is made up of 15 amino acids. V gave up 3 bases and J gave up 2 bases, with 11 bases separating them. Germline loops: CDR1 MDHEN, CDR2 SYDVKM. The CDR3 DNA reads TGTGCCAGCAGTTTGGTTAGCGGTGCCTACAATGAGCAGTTCTTC. It codes for CASSLVSGAYNEQFF. The entire variable domain, with the rest obtained from reference TRBV28 and TRBJ2-1, is as follows: DVKVTQSSRYLVKRTGEKVFLECVQDMDHENMFWYRQDPGLGLRLIYFSYDVKMKEKGDIPEGYSVSREKKERFSLILESASTNQTSMYLCASSLVSGAYNEQFFGPGTRLTVL.

The V gene is TRBV5-1, the J gene TRBJ2-7; 8 bases align to TRBD2. J lost 2 bases, V lost 3 bases, and 16 bases had no gene match. The CDR3 sequence is 18 residues long. Per germline, CDR1 SGHRS and CDR2 YFSETQ. CDR3 nucleotides: TGCGCCAGCAGCTCAGGACTAGCTCATCGAGGGGGAACCTACGAGCAGTACTTC. Its protein product is CASSSGLAHRGGTYEQYF. Full variable domain (missing parts from reference TRBV5-1 and TRBJ2-7): KAGVTQTPRYLIKTRGQQVTLSCSPISGHRSVSWYQQTPGQGLQFLFEYFSETQRNKGNFPGRFSGRQFSNSRSEMNVSTLELGDSALYLCASSSGLAHRGGTYEQYFGPGTRLTVT.

This chain connects TRBV5-1 to TRBJ2-3; D remains unclear. Germline V gives CDR1 SGHRS, CDR2 YFSETQ. Trimming took off 5 bases at V and 5 bases at J, with 9 bases between the two ends. This CDR3 is built from 12 residues. CDR3 nucleotides: TGCGCCAGCAGTTCGCCGGGAGATACGCAGTATTTT. It specifies CASSSPGDTQYF.

The V and J genes are TRBV19 and TRBJ1-2; 12 bases map to TRBD1. The CDR3 totals 16 residues. The V gene's germline CDR1 is LNHDA and CDR2 SQIVND (reference sequence). Trimming removed 4 bases from V and 8 bases from J; junction bases left unmatched: 11. Here the CDR3 reads CASSKIMGQGAEGYTF. CDR3 DNA: TGTGCCAGTAGTAAGATAATGGGACAGGGGGCAGAAGGCTACACCTTC.

In its sample, this clone was seen once. This chain links TRBV7-2 with TRBJ1-1; maybe TRBD1 (5 bases). V was pared by 2 bases and J by 4 bases, with 11 bases between. Per germline, CDR1 SGHTA and CDR2 FQGNSA. The CDR3 sequence is 14 residues long. In DNA, the CDR3 is TGTGCCAGCAGCTTAACGGGGCGGATCACTGAAGCTTTCTTT. Protein: CASSLTGRITEAFF.

The chain recombines TRBV27 with TRBJ2-6; D unresolved. Germline-derived CDR1 and CDR2 are MNHEY and SMNVEV (reference sequence). This CDR3 region has 14 residues. Trimming shortened V by 7 bases and J by 0 bases, and 7 bases separated the two germline ends. In DNA, the CDR3 is TGTGCCAGCATGAGGCACTCTGGGGCCAACGTCCTGACTTTC. Translating gives CASMRHSGANVLTF.